The 14 T cell receptor beta chains reported below all come from one sample, sequenced in a study of vaccination effects on CD4 cells after COVID-19. Viral peptide pools were used in the ViraFEST assay to expand antigen-specific CD4+ T cells, and sequencing came afterward. Scientists isolated CD4+ T cells after a roughly 9-day culture period ended. Documented for the person is a PCR-confirmed SARS-CoV-2 infection occurring between March and December 2020. No antigen has been assigned to these receptors. Produced via immunoSEQ multiplex PCR; TCRdb's table is partial and in-frame only. The table lists 40,000 to 50,000 clones, about 75% of them singletons. This material consisted of CD4+ T cells from PBMCs cultured with a peptide pool, taken before COVID-19 vaccination. The receptors shown here come from a human donor who had a prior SARS-CoV-2 infection.

This chain links TRBV5-1 with TRBJ2-5, with TRBD2 identical over 7 bases. V dropped 4 bases and J dropped 2; count of bases not matched to a gene: 5. The CDR3 spans 14 residues. Germline CDR1 and CDR2: SGHRS and YFSETQ. The CDR3 nucleotides read TGCGCCAGCAGCGCCGGGACTACTCAAGAGACCCAGTACTTC. The encoded protein is CASSAGTTQETQYF. The variable domain in full, with the rest retrieved from reference TRBV5-1 and TRBJ2-5, is KAGVTQTPRYLIKTRGQQVTLSCSPISGHRSVSWYQQTPGQGLQFLFEYFSETQRNKGNFPGRFSGRQFSNSRSEMNVSTLELGDSALYLCASSAGTTQETQYFGPGTRLLVL.

V and J are TRBV6-6 and TRBJ1-5; 9 nucleotides agree with TRBD1. The junction had 8 bases not matched to a gene; V was cut back by 5 bases and J by 0 bases. Germline values: CDR1 MNHNY, CDR2 SVGAGI (reference sequence). The CDR3 is made up of 17 amino acids. For the CDR3, the DNA is TGTGCCAGCAGTCGCACAGGGGGCCGAACTAGCAATCAGCCCCAGCATTTT. Residues: CASSRTGGRTSNQPQHF.

The CDR3 here is CASSLWTGGENTEAFF. In DNA, the CDR3 is TGCGCCAGCAGCCTCTGGACAGGGGGCGAGAACACTGAAGCTTTCTTT. The rearrangement links TRBV5-1 to TRBJ1-1; 11 nucleotides align to TRBD1. CDR1 and CDR2 (germline): SGHRS, YFSETQ. This CDR3 contains 16 residues. Trimming took 4 bases from V and 1 from J; bases not matched to a gene: 6.

The CDR3 bases are TGTGCCAGCAGCCTGGCAGGGACCACTGGAAACACCATATATTTT. Protein sequence: CASSLAGTTGNTIYF. This sequence joins TRBV7-9 and TRBJ1-3; the D gene is possibly TRBD1 (5 bases). The CDR3 spans 15 residues. Germline CDR1 reads SEHNR; CDR2 reads FQNEAQ (reference sequence). The V end was cut by 5 bases, the J end by 2 bases, with 13 bases between.

The chain combines TRBV6-1 with TRBJ2-1; unclear D gene. This CDR3 contains 15 residues. V lost 1 base and J 5 bases, leaving 12 bases between the germline ends. Germline assignment: CDR1 MNHNS and CDR2 SASEGT. The CDR3: CASSEVAAGNNEQFF. The CDR3 nucleotides are TGTGCCAGCAGTGAAGTCGCGGCAGGCAACAATGAGCAGTTCTTC.

V and J are TRBV18 and TRBJ2-5, with a weak D call TRBD2 (5 bases). This CDR3 has 13 residues. Trimming removed 0 bases from V and 4 bases from J, with 6 bases in between. Per the germline V gene, CDR1 is KGHSH and CDR2 is LQKENI. CDR3 nucleotide sequence: TGTGCCAGCTCACCACCGGGGAGAGAGACCCAGTACTTC. As protein: CASSPPGRETQYF.

This chain connects TRBV5-1 to TRBJ2-1; TRBD1 might be the D (6 bases). CDR1 and CDR2 from the germline V gene are SGHRS and YFSETQ. Trimming removed 0 bases at V and 2 bases at J, with 9 bases between. This CDR3 has 15 amino acids. CDR3 nucleotide sequence: TGCGCCAGCAGCTTGGACGGGGACACCTACAATGAGCAGTTCTTC. Residues: CASSLDGDTYNEQFF.

V gene TRBV6-5 combines with J gene TRBJ1-2; D unresolved. The V gene's germline CDR1 is MNHEY and CDR2 SVGAGI. The CDR3 is 14 residues long. V lost 6 bases, J lost 0 bases, and 11 bases lay in between. Here the CDR3 reads CASSGRSPNYGYTF. As DNA, the CDR3 is TGTGCCAGCAGCGGGAGGTCCCCTAACTATGGCTACACCTTC.

This clone appeared a few times. This chain uses TRBV2 with TRBJ2-7, with D possibly matching TRBD2 (6 bases). V lost 6 bases to trimming and J lost 0 bases, with 15 bases between them. Germline assignment: CDR1 SNHLY and CDR2 FYNNEI. The CDR3 covers 15 residues. As DNA, the CDR3 is TGTGCCAGCAGCGAGCACGGGGGATCCTCCTACGAGCAGTACTTC. It translates to CASSEHGGSSYEQYF.

This clone was recorded a few times. The chain links TRBV6-5 to TRBJ2-1, with D perhaps TRBD2 (6 bases). The length of the CDR3 is 13 residues. The germline V gene encodes CDR1 MNHEY and CDR2 SVGAGI. Trimming cost V 6 bases and J 8 bases, with 14 bases left between them. The chain's CDR3 is CASRKAAGHEQFF. CDR3 coding DNA: TGTGCCAGCAGAAAAGCCGCGGGACATGAGCAGTTCTTC.

This clone was counted between two and nine times. The chain has TRBV3-1 (or the pseudogene TRBV3-2) and TRBJ2-7, with D perhaps TRBD1 or TRBD2 (6 bases each). Germline values: CDR1 LGHDT, CDR2 YNNKEL (reference sequence). This CDR3 is built from 11 residues. The V gene lost 7 bases and the J gene lost 13 bases, with 17 bases spanning the gap. In DNA, the CDR3 is TGTGCCAGCAACTCTGGGGGGCCATTATACTTC. This sequence encodes CASNSGGPLYF.

The chain combines TRBV7-2 with TRBJ1-2; no definite D call. Germline lookup yields CDR1 SGHTA and CDR2 FQGNSA. V lost 5 bases and J lost 1, with 8 bases in between. CDR3 length: 13 amino acids. CDR3 nucleotide sequence: TGTGCCAGCAGCCCGGATGATAACTATGGCTACACCTTC. Amino acid sequence: CASSPDDNYGYTF.

This chain connects TRBV27 to TRBJ1-2; D ambiguous. This CDR3 has 15 residues. In germline, CDR1 is MNHEY, CDR2 SMNVEV (reference sequence). Between the trimmed V and J ends, which lost 4 bases and 2 bases, there was a span of 14 bases. CDR3 sequence (DNA): TGTGCCAGCAGTTCCGGGCTGGCCCGGAACTATGGCTACACCTTC. Residues: CASSSGLARNYGYTF.

This clone occurred once. The rearrangement links TRBV25-1 to TRBJ2-7; the D gene is possibly TRBD1 (6 bases). This CDR3 spans 15 amino acids. CDR1 MGHDK and CDR2 SYGVNS come from the germline V gene. V lost 2 bases to trimming and J lost 1 base, with 12 bases between them. The CDR3 loop reads CASSEVGDKSYEQYF. The CDR3, as DNA: TGTGCCAGCAGTGAAGTGGGGGACAAATCCTACGAGCAGTACTTC.